Listed here are 24 T cell receptor beta chains from one sample, sequenced in a study of Graves' ophthalmopathy and Graves' hyperthyroidism. Researchers took RNA transcripts and amplified TCR beta CDR3 regions from them. HTBI primers were used in a first-round RT-PCR, which preceded a second-round multiplex PCR. TCRdb passed the multiplex PCR reads through MiXCR, listing each CDR3 protein once. The sample carries over a million distinct CDR3 sequences, roughly two fifths recorded once. The sample taken for sequencing was peripheral blood or thyroid tissue (not recorded which). These TCRs come from an adult man with Graves' hyperthyroidism.

This clonotype occurred many times. V is TRBV15 and J is TRBJ2-5, with TRBD1 as a possible D gene (5 bases). The length of the CDR3 is 16 residues. Per germline, CDR1 LNHNV and CDR2 YYDKDF (reference sequence). V was shortened by 1 base and J by 1 base, with 13 bases between the two germline ends. The CDR3 here is CATSRGMRTLQETQYF. In DNA, the CDR3 is TGTGCCACCAGCAGAGGGATGAGGACACTCCAAGAGACCCAGTACTTC.

The gene calls are TRBV10-3 and TRBJ2-7; a weak D match, TRBD1 (6 bases). Deletions cut 5 bases from V and 6 bases from J, with 14 bases between. This CDR3 is 13 amino acids long. CDR1 ENHRY and CDR2 SYGVKD come from the germline V gene. CDR3 nucleotide sequence: TGTGCCATCAGTCCCGCAATCAGGGGCGAGCAGTACTTC. Translated: CAISPAIRGEQYF.

This clonotype was seen more than once but under ten times. Just one base apart from a much larger clone, this may be a read error. The chain carries TRBV20-1 and TRBJ2-7; unclear D gene. This CDR3 contains 12 residues. Germline CDR1 DFQATT, CDR2 SNEGSKA (reference sequence). CDR3 DNA: TGCAGTGCTAGAGAGGGCTCCTACGGGCAGTACTTC. This encodes CSAREGSYGQYF.

V usage is TRBV29-1 and J usage is TRBJ1-4; the match to TRBD1 covers 8 bases. CDR1 and CDR2 (germline): SQVTM, ANQGSEA. The junction had 3 bases not matched to a gene; V was cut back by 7 bases and J by 5 bases. The CDR3 consists of 12 residues. The chain's CDR3 is CSGRQGNEKLFF. The CDR3 coding sequence is TGCAGCGGTAGACAGGGGAATGAAAAACTGTTTTTT.

The V and J genes are TRBV3-1 and TRBJ1-2, with D maybe TRBD1 (6 bases). Germline V gene data show CDR1 as LGHDT and CDR2 as YNNKEL (reference sequence). The CDR3 runs to 15 residues. Deletions cut 3 bases from V and 4 bases from J, with 15 bases between. As DNA, the CDR3 is TGTGCCAGCAGCCAGAATCAGGGGCTCGTCTATGGCTACACCTTC. Its protein is CASSQNQGLVYGYTF.

The chain has TRBV7-3 and TRBJ2-2, with D perhaps TRBD2 (5 bases). Germline V gene data show CDR1 as SGHTA and CDR2 as FQGTGA. The CDR3 spans 14 residues. Trimming took off 0 bases at V and 6 bases at J, with 8 bases between the two ends. The CDR3 DNA reads as TGTGCCAGCAGCTTAACGGGGAGCGCCGGGGAGCTGTTTTTT. Protein: CASSLTGSAGELFF. The whole variable domain, filled in from reference TRBV7-3 and TRBJ2-2, reads GAGVSQTPSNKVTEKGKYVELRCDPISGHTALYWYRQSLGQGPEFLIYFQGTGAADDSGLPNDRFFAVRPEGSVSTLKIQRTERGDSAVYLCASSLTGSAGELFFGEGSRLTVL.

A note on this clonotype: A much larger clonotype is one base distant, so this may be a read error. The CDR3 loop is CASSSVGRAAEAFF. As DNA, the CDR3 is TGTGCCAGCAGTTCCGTGGGCAGAGCCGCTGAAGCTTTCTTT. The chain joins TRBV10-3 to TRBJ1-1; D gene ambiguous. The V gene's germline CDR1 is ENHRY and CDR2 SYGVKD. This CDR3 region has 14 residues.

About this clonotype: This is likely a read error, given that the CDR3 carries no conserved phenylalanine or tryptophan at its end. The rearrangement joins TRBV10-3 to TRBJ2-7; D is uncertain. The CDR3 runs to 13 residues. Germline V lookup: CDR1 ENHRY, CDR2 SYGVKD. Deletions cut 5 bases from V and 1 base from J, with 9 bases between. The CDR3 nucleotides are TGTGCCATCAGTAGCCGCGAGTCCTACGAGCAGTACTTA. It specifies CAISSRESYEQYL.

The sample holds a few counts of this clonotype. An end of the junction differs from the germline gene, which may be a read error. The V and J genes are TRBV7-4 and TRBJ2-5; unclear D gene. Looked up from germline, CDR1 is SGHVT and CDR2 is SQSDAQ. The CDR3 is 12 amino acids. CDR3 in amino acids: CAGSWPGETQYF. The CDR3 bases are TGTGCCGGCAGCTGGCCTGGGGAGACCCAGTACTTC.

This clonotype was seen many times. One junction end does not reproduce the germline sequence, and a read error may be involved. The CDR3 sequence: CASSVDQDEQYF. CDR3 bases: TGTGCCAGCAGCGTTGACCAGGACGAGCAGTACTTT. The genes are TRBV7-8 and TRBJ2-7, with D unresolved. Germline V gene sequence: CDR1 SGHVS, CDR2 FQNEAQ. This CDR3 is 12 amino acids long.

The chain combines TRBV4-2 with TRBJ1-4, with 9 bases lining up with TRBD1. The CDR3 extends over 14 amino acids. Germline values: CDR1 LGHNA, CDR2 YNFKEQ. J was trimmed by 8 bases and V by 4 bases; bases with no gene match: 5. As DNA, the CDR3 is TGTGCCAGCAGCCCCAGGGACAGGGCAGAAAAACTGTTTTTT. It translates to CASSPRDRAEKLFF.

As regards this clonotype: The junction shows a germline mismatch at one end, possibly a read error. The chain combines TRBV4-1 with TRBJ2-6; D perhaps matches TRBD1 (7 bases). Germline CDR1 and CDR2: MGHRA and YSYEKL. The CDR3 runs 16 residues. The CDR3 DNA sequence: TGTGCCAGCAGGCCAGGGGGAGGCTCTGGGGCCAACGTCCTGACTTTC. Its protein product is CASRPGGGSGANVLTF.

There are many counts of this clonotype. The chain recombines TRBV19 with TRBJ2-7, with D hard to call. V lost 5 bases to trimming and J lost 7 bases, with 12 bases between them. The CDR3 is 12 amino acids. Germline values: CDR1 LNHDA, CDR2 SQIVND (reference sequence). The CDR3 sequence: CASSRALGEQYF. The CDR3 DNA follows: TGTGCCAGTAGTCGCGCACTGGGGGAGCAGTACTTC.

The rearrangement uses TRBV6-5 and TRBJ1-5; D gene uncertain. CDR1 and CDR2 from the germline V gene are MNHEY and SVGAGI. The V end lost 5 bases, the J end lost 5 bases, and 22 bases lay between the germline ends. CDR3 length: 17 residues. The CDR3, as DNA: TGTGCCAGCAGTGACACGTTGATGTGGGGTCGGCATCAGCCCCAGCATTTT. Translating gives CASSDTLMWGRHQPQHF.

This clonotype was recorded at least ten times. CDR3 in DNA: TGCAGCGTTTGGTATACGGGACTTGACACCGGGGAGCTGTTTTTT. This encodes CSVWYTGLDTGELFF. The V and J genes are TRBV29-1 and TRBJ2-2, with D perhaps matching TRBD2 (6 bases). This CDR3 contains 15 residues. Deletions cut 5 bases from V and 3 bases from J, with 16 bases between. Germline V gene data show CDR1 as SQVTM and CDR2 as ANQGSEA.

As concerns this clonotype: One end of the junction varies from germline; a read error may be responsible. The CDR3 reads CASSQDPGQGNTEAFF. Here the CDR3 DNA reads TGTGCCAGCAGCCAAGACCCGGGACAGGGAAACACTGAAGCTTTCTTT. The V call is TRBV5-1, the J call TRBJ1-1, with TRBD1 matching over 9 bases. In germline, CDR1 is SGHRS, CDR2 YFSETQ. CDR3 length: 16 residues.

The table lists this clonotype with many counts. This rearrangement joins TRBV5-1 to TRBJ1-6, with D perhaps matching TRBD1 (5 bases). Germline CDR1 SGHRS, CDR2 YFSETQ. Trimming cost V 0 bases and J 8 bases, with 12 bases left between them. The CDR3 contains 15 residues. CDR3 bases: TGCGCCAGCAGCTTGGCCGGGGGAACGTATTCACCCCTCCACTTT. This sequence encodes CASSLAGGTYSPLHF.

The table lists this clonotype with many counts. This chain links TRBV19 with TRBJ1-2, with 8 bases that match TRBD1. The ends lost 6 bases at V and 6 bases at J; junction bases unmatched: 3. Germline V gene sequence: CDR1 LNHDA, CDR2 SQIVND (reference sequence). CDR3 length: 12 residues. The CDR3 bases are TGTGCCAGTAGCGACAGGGGCCATGGCTACACCTTC. Its protein is CASSDRGHGYTF.

This clonotype was observed a handful of times. V usage is TRBV12-3 or TRBV12-4 and J usage is TRBJ2-5, with D possibly being TRBD1 (6 bases). Deletions cut 7 bases from V and 1 base from J, with 13 bases between. CDR3 size: 14 residues. The CDR3 DNA reads as TGTGCCAGCACCCTAACGGACAGCCAAGAGACCCAGTACTTC. As protein: CASTLTDSQETQYF.

J is TRBJ2-5 and V is TRBV11-2, with 11 bases identical to TRBD2. The CDR3 sequence is 18 residues long. Germline values: CDR1 SGHAT, CDR2 FQNNGV. J lost 4 bases, V lost 2 bases, and 12 bases had no gene match. CDR3 sequence (DNA): TGTGCCAGCAGCTTAAAGGGCCCAGCTAGCGGGGGGTCAGAGACCCAGTACTTC. This translates into CASSLKGPASGGSETQYF. Supplemented by reference TRBV11-2 and TRBJ2-5, the full variable domain reads EAGVAQSPRYKIIEKRQSVAFWCNPISGHATLYWYQQILGQGPKLLIQFQNNGVVDDSQLPKDRFSAERLKGVDSTLKIQPAKLEDSAVYLCASSLKGPASGGSETQYFGPGTRLLVL.

This clonotype has more than one count but fewer than ten. This chain links TRBV10-3 with TRBJ2-7; the match to TRBD2 covers 13 bases. J was trimmed by 5 bases and V by 10 bases; bases with no gene match: 14. Germline CDR1 is ENHRY and CDR2 is SYGVKD. CDR3 size: 16 residues. The CDR3 nucleotides are TGTGCCAGCAGACCCCGTGGACTAGCGGGAGACCACGAGCAGTACTTC. Amino acids: CASRPRGLAGDHEQYF.

This clonotype was picked up many times. V and J are TRBV7-2 and TRBJ2-7; tentative D call: TRBD1 (5 bases). The CDR3 consists of 13 residues. Trimming took off 3 bases at V and 2 bases at J, with 8 bases between the two ends. Germline CDR1 SGHTA, CDR2 FQGNSA. CDR3: CASSLTEAYEQYF. CDR3 nucleotide sequence: TGTGCCAGCAGCTTGACAGAAGCCTACGAGCAGTACTTC.

With respect to this clonotype: This sequence may be a read error, since a much larger clone differs from it by one base. The rearrangement joins TRBV7-6 to TRBJ1-1, with D tentatively TRBD1 (5 bases). CDR1 and CDR2 from the germline V gene are SGHVS and FNYEAQ. This CDR3 region has 15 residues. Written as DNA, the CDR3 is TGTGCCAGCAGCTATACGACAGCTTTGAACACTGAAACTTTCTTT. Translated, it gives CASSYTTALNTETFF.

CDR3 region: CASSFLDRGSEQYF. Here the CDR3 DNA reads TGTGCCAGCAGTTTTTTAGACAGGGGGAGCGAGCAGTACTTC. The V and J genes are TRBV27 and TRBJ2-7, with TRBD1 identical over 9 bases. CDR3 length equals 14 residues. Unmatched junction bases numbered 6, after V lost 3 bases and J lost 6 bases. CDR1 and CDR2 from the germline V gene are MNHEY and SMNVEV (reference sequence).